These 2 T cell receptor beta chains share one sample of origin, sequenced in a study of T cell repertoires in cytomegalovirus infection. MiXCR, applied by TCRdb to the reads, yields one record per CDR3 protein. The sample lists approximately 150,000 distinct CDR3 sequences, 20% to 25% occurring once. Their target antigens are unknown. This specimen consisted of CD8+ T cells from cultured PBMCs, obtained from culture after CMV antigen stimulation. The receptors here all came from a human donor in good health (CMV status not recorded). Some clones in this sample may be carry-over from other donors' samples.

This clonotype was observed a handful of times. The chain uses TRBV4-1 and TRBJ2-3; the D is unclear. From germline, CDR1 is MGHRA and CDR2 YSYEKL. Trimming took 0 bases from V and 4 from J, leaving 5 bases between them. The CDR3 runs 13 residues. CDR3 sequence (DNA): TGCGCCAGCAGCCAAGACCAAGCAGATACGCAGTATTTT. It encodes CASSQDQADTQYF.

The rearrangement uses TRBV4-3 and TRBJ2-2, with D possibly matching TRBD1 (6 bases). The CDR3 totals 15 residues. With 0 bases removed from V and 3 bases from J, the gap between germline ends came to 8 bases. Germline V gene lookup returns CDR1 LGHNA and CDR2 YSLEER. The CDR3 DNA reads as TGCGCCAGCAGCCAAGATGGACAGCACACCGGGGAGCTGTTTTTT. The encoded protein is CASSQDGQHTGELFF.